This T cell receptor beta chain derives from a study of human T cells and chemical hapten exposure. This clonotype was recorded at least ten times. From the RACE reads, TCRdb called clonotypes with MiXCR, one entry per CDR3 protein. The sample shows about 46,000 distinct CDR3 sequences, about 4.5% of them seen only once. This CDR3 has 14 amino acids. V was pared by 4 bases and J by 5 bases, with 14 bases between. From germline, CDR1 is LGHDT and CDR2 YNNKEL (reference sequence). The time point here: healthy volunteer bleed at 2 weeks. Before extraction, the whole blood was not fractionated, and total RNA was taken from it.

The material sequenced was whole blood. The clonotype comes from a female donor in good health. Some clones in this sample may be carry-over from other donors' samples. The chain links TRBV3-1 to TRBJ1-1, with a tentative D call TRBD1 (5 bases). The CDR3 DNA sequence: TGTGCCAGCAGCCCGGGCAGGGTGGAAACTGAAGCTTTCTTT. This encodes CASSPGRVETEAFF. Using reference TRBV3-1 and TRBJ1-1 for the parts outside the CDR3, the full variable domain is DTAVSQTPKYLVTQMGNDKSIKCEQNLGHDTMYWYKQDSKKFLKIMFSYNNKELIINETVPNRFSPKSPDKAHLNLHINSLELGDSAVYFCASSPGRVETEAFFGQGTRLTVV.